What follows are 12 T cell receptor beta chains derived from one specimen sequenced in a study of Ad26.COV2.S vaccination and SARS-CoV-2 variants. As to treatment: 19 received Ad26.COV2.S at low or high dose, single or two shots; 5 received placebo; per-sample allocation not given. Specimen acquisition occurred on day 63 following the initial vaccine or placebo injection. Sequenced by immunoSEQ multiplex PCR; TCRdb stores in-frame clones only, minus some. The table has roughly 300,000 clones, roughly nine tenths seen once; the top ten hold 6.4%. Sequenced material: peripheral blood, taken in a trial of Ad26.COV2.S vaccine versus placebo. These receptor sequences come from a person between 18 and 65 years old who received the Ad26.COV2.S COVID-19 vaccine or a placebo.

The CDR3 loop is CASSPEEWALHF. In DNA form, the CDR3 reads TGTGCCAGCTCACCAGAGGAGTGGGCCCTCCACTTT. The genes are TRBV18 and TRBJ1-6; D uncertain. Germline CDR1 is KGHSH and CDR2 is LQKENI. The CDR3 has 12 amino acids. V shed 2 bases and J shed 14 bases, with 10 bases lying between them.

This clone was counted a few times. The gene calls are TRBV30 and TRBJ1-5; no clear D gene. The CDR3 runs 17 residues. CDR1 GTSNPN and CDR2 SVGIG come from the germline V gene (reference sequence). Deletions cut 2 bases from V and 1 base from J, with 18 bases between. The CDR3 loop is CAWSPYVAGISNQPQHF. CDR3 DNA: TGTGCCTGGAGTCCATATGTGGCCGGTATAAGCAATCAGCCCCAGCATTTT.

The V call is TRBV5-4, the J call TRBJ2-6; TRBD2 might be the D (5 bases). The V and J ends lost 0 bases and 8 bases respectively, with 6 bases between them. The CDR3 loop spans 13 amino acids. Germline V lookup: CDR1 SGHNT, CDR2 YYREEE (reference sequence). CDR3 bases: TGTGCCAGCAGCTTGGCCGGGACCAACGTCCTGACTTTC. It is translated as CASSLAGTNVLTF.

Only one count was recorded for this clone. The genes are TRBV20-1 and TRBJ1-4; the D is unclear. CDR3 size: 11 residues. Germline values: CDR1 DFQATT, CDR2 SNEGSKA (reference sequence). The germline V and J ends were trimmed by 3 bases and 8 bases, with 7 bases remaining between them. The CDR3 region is CSASPLEKLFF. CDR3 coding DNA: TGCAGTGCTAGTCCCCTAGAAAAACTGTTTTTT.

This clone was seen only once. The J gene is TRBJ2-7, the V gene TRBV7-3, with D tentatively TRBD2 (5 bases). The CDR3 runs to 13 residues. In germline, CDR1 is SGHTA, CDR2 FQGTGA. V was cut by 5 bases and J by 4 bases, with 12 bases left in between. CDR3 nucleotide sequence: TGTGCCAGCAGCCCTTCCTCGGGATACGAGCAGTACTTC. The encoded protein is CASSPSSGYEQYF.

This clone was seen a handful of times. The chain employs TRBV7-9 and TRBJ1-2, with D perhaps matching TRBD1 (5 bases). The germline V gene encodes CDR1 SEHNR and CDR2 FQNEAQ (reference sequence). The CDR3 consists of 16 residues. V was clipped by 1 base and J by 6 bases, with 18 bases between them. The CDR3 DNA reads TGTGCCAGCAGCTTAGGGGGGGAAGCTGGGTCTGATGGCTACACCTTC. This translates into CASSLGGEAGSDGYTF.

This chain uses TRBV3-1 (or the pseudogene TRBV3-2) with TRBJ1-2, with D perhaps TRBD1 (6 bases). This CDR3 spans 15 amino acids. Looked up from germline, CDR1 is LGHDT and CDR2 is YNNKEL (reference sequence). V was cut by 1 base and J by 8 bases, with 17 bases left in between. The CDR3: CASSQVDTGYYGYTF. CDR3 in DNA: TGTGCCAGCAGCCAAGTGGATACAGGGTATTACGGCTACACCTTC.

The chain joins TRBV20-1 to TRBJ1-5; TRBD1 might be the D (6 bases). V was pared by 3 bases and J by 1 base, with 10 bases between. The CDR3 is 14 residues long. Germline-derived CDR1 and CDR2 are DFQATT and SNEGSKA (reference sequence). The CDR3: CSASPGVSNQPQHF. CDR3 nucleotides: TGCAGTGCTAGTCCAGGGGTCAGCAATCAGCCCCAGCATTTT.

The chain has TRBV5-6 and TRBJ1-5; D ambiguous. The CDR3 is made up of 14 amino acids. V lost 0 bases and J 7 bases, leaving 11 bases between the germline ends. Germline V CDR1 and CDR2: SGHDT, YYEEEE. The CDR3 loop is CASSLVGDGQPQHF. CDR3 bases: TGTGCCAGCAGCTTGGTCGGAGACGGACAGCCCCAGCATTTT.

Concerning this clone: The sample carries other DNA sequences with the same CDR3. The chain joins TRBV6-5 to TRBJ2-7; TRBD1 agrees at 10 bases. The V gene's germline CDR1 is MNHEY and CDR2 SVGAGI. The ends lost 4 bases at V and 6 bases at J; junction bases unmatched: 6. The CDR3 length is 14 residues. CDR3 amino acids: CASSSRQGAFEQYF. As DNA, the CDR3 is TGTGCCAGCAGTTCAAGACAGGGGGCCTTCGAGCAGTACTTC.

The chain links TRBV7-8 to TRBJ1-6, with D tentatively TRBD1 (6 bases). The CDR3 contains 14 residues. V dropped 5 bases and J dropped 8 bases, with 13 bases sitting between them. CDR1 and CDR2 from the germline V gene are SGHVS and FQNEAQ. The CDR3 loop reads CASSRTVRDSPLHF. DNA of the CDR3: TGTGCCAGCAGCAGGACAGTGAGGGATTCACCCCTCCACTTT.

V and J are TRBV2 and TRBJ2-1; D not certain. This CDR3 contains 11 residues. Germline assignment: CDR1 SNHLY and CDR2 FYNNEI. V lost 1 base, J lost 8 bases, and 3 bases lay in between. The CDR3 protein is CASSEVDEQFF. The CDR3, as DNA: TGTGCCAGCAGTGAAGTGGATGAGCAGTTCTTC.